This TCR beta chain originates from a study of neurological immune-mediated disorders. This clonotype has more than one count but fewer than ten. TCRdb recomputed calls from the 5' RACE reads with MiXCR, one row per CDR3 protein. The table shows about 66,000 distinct CDR3 sequences, with about 5% occurring only once. V gave up 5 bases and J gave up 7 bases; unmatched junction bases: 9. The CDR3 loop spans 16 amino acids. The germline CDR1 and CDR2 sequences are SGHVS and FNYEAQ. The chain recombines TRBV7-6 with TRBJ2-1, with TRBD2 matching 12 bases. The specimen sequenced was PBMCs. This clonotype was obtained from an older woman with multiple sclerosis. CDR3 in DNA: TGTGCCAGCAGCGCCGGACTAGCGGGAATGGGGAATGAGCAGTTCTTC. Translation gives CASSAGLAGMGNEQFF.